The clone carrying this T cell receptor (beta chain) appeared a few times. What it binds is not known. The data originate from a study of T-cell memory formation after mild COVID-19. Study-level results: Clones that shrank (day 15 to 85) were balanced CD4/CD8, whereas later expanders leaned CD4+.

TCRdb redid the calling of the 5' RACE reads with MiXCR, one entry per CDR3 protein. The repertoire holds about 190,000 distinct CDR3 sequences, with about 10% as singletons. The specimen was PBMCs or a T cell subset sorted from them (not recorded which). The clonotype originates from a man younger than 35 who had mild COVID-19 (a few samples of this study predate the infection). Cell type and time point are not known.

CDR3 region: CASSYRRSTAAEAFF. The DNA of the CDR3 is TGTGCCAGCAGCTACCGACGGTCTACGGCCGCTGAAGCTTTCTTT. V gene TRBV7-9 combines with J gene TRBJ1-1; D uncertain. V was shortened by 4 bases and J by 6 bases, with 18 bases between the two germline ends. CDR1 SEHNR and CDR2 FQNEAQ come from the germline V gene (reference sequence). This CDR3 contains 15 residues. The complete variable domain, with remaining parts taken from reference TRBV7-9 and TRBJ1-1, reads DTGVSQNPRHKITKRGQNVTFRCDPISEHNRLYWYRQTLGQGPEFLTYFQNEAQLEKSRLLSDRFSAERPKGSFSTLEIQRTEQGDSAMYLCASSYRRSTAAEAFFGQGTRLTVV.